The sequence of this T cell receptor beta chain was determined in a study of HIV-infected patients and healthy controls. Across the study: No general T-cell lymphocytopenia was present, and per-chain CDR3 totals resembled those of controls.

The repertoire came from unfractionated whole blood and reflected all unsorted peripheral T cells. Findings of the study overall: In healthy controls, MAIT alpha CDR3s were common; in HIV+ repertoires, severely depleted. Slight age and sex differences between study cohorts did not explain the diversity differences.

For this clonotype: Its antigen remains unknown.

cDNA was made from approximately 0.55 ug RNA using alpha and beta constant primers. Separate chain-specific third strand synthesis with multiplexing indices produced the alpha and beta libraries. TCRdb re-called the 5' RACE reads with MiXCR, one entry per CDR3 protein. The table shows roughly 9,300 distinct CDR3 sequences, with more than 9% occurring only once. The source material was blood, sampled before antiretroviral therapy. The sequence derives from an adult with HIV infection.

CDR3 DNA: TGTGCCACCAGTGATCCCGGGACTAGCGCCACAGATACGCAGTATTTT. Protein product: CATSDPGTSATDTQYF. This chain uses TRBV24-1 with TRBJ2-3; 10 bases match TRBD2. The V segment lost 3 bases and the J segment 2 bases; nucleotides outside the gene matches: 4. The CDR3 spans 16 residues. Germline V gene lookup returns CDR1 KGHDR and CDR2 SFDVKD.